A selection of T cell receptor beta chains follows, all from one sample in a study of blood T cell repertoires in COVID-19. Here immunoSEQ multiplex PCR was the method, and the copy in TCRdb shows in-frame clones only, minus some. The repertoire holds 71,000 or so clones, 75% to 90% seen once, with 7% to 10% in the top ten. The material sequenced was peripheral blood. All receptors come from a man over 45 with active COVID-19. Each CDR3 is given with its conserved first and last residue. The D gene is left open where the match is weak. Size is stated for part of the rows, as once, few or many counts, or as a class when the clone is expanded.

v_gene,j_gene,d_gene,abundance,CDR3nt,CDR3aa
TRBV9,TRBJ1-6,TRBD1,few,TGTGCCAGCAGCGTAGGATCGGGACAGTATAATTCACCCCTCCACTTT,CASSVGSGQYNSPLHF
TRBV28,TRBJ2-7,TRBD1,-,TGTGCCAGCAGTCACGGGACAGGGGGCTACGAGCAGTACTTC,CASSHGTGGYEQYF
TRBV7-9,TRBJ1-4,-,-,TGTGCCAGCAGCGACCCCGGGGGAACTAATGAAAAACTGTTTTTT,CASSDPGGTNEKLFF
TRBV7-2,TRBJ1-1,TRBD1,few,TGTGCCAGCAGCTTAGCCCTAACAGGGGTTGGTGAAGCTTTCTTT,CASSLALTGVGEAFF
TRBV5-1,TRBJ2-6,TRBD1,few,TGCGCCAGCAGCAGAACCGGGACAGGGGGCGCTTTTGCTGGGGCCAACGTCCTGACTTTC,CASSRTGTGGAFAGANVLTF
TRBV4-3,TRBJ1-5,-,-,TGCGCCAGCAGCCAAGATGCAGGGGGCAATCAGCCCCAGCATTTT,CASSQDAGGNQPQHF
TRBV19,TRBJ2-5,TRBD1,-,TGTGCCAGTAGTGGTCGACAGGGGGCAGGGGAGACCCAGTACTTC,CASSGRQGAGETQYF
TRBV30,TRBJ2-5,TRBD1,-,TGTGCCGAGGGGGGGGGACAGGGTTTCGAAGAGACCCAGTACTTC,CAEGGGQGFEETQYF
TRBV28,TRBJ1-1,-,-,TGTGCCAGCAGTCCTCCGGGGAACATGAACACTGAAGCTTTCTTT,CASSPPGNMNTEAFF
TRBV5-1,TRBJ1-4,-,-,TGCGCCAGCAGCTTGGTCGCAGGCGCTAATGAAAAACTGTTTTTT,CASSLVAGANEKLFF
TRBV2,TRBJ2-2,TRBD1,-,TGTGCCTCGACCGACCCCCCTACAGGGGGCGCCGGCACCGGGGAGCTGTTTTTT,CASTDPPTGGAGTGELFF
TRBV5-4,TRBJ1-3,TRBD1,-,TGTGCCAGCAGCGCCCGGGACAGGGGCTCTGGAAACACCATATATTTT,CASSARDRGSGNTIYF
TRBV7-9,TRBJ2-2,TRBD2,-,TGTGCCAGCAGCTTAGGGACTAGCGGGGCCGGGGAGCTGTTTTTT,CASSLGTSGAGELFF
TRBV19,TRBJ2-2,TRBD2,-,TGTGCCAGTAGTCGCCTAGCGGGAGGGTTTACCGGGGAGCTGTTTTTT,CASSRLAGGFTGELFF
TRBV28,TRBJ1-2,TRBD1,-,TGTGCCAGCAGGGCGAGGGACAGGGCCTTGGATGGCTACACCTTC,CASRARDRALDGYTF
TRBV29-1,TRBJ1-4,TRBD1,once,TGCAGCGTTGGAGAACAGGGGACTACTAATGAAAAACTGTTTTTT,CSVGEQGTTNEKLFF
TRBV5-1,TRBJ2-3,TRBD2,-,TGCGCCAGCAGCTTGGTTGGCGGGGGGACAGATACGCAGTATTTT,CASSLVGGGTDTQYF
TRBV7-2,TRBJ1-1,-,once,TGTGCCAGCAGCTCTCCTGTGTCTACTACTGAAGCTTTCTTT,CASSSPVSTTEAFF
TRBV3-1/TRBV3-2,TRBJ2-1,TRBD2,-,TGTGCCAGCAGCCAAGCGGGACTAGCGAATGAGCAGTTCTTC,CASSQAGLANEQFF
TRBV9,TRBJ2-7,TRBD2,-,TGTGCCAGCAGCTTTCTAGCGGGGACTAACGAGCAGTACTTC,CASSFLAGTNEQYF
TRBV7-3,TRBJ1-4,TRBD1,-,TGTGCCAGCAGCCCACCCGGGACAGACTTTGAAAAACTGTTTTTT,CASSPPGTDFEKLFF
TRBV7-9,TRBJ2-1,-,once,TGTGCCAGCAGTCCTCTCGGGGATTTCTACAATGAGCAGTTCTTC,CASSPLGDFYNEQFF
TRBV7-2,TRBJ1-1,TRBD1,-,TGTGCCAGCAGCTTTGGACAGGCTGAAGCTTTCTTT,CASSFGQAEAFF
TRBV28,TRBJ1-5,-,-,TGTGCCAGCAGTTTAGTACGGAGCAATCAGCCCCAGCATTTT,CASSLVRSNQPQHF
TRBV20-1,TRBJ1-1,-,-,TGCAGTGCTATGTCTCAAGAGCTCGCTTTCTTT,CSAMSQELAFF
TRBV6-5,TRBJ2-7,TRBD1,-,TGTGCCAGCAGTCGGGGGACAGGGGGTCCCGAGCAGTACTTC,CASSRGTGGPEQYF
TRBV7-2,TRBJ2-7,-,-,TGTGCCAGCAGCCACGGGACCTACGAGCAGTACTTC,CASSHGTYEQYF
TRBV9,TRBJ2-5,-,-,TGTGCCAGCAGCGCCGAGAGCGGGCTCGAAGAGACCCAGTACTTC,CASSAESGLEETQYF
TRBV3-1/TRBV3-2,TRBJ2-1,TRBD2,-,TGTGCCAGCAGCCAAGATACCGGGGGGTACAATGAGCAGTTCTTC,CASSQDTGGYNEQFF
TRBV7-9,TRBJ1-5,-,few,TGTGCCAGCCAAAGGGAGGGGTTAAGCAATCAGCCCCAGCATTTT,CASQREGLSNQPQHF
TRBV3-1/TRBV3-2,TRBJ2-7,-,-,TGTGCCAGCAGCCAAGTATACGGGGGGCACGAGCAGTACTTC,CASSQVYGGHEQYF
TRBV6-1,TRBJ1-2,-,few,TGTGCCAGCAGTGAAATTGGGGGAGGTGGCTACACCTTC,CASSEIGGGGYTF
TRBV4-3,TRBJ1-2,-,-,TGCGCCAGCAGCCAAGATGACCGGGGATTCCTCTATGGCTACACCTTC,CASSQDDRGFLYGYTF
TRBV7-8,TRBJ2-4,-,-,TGTGCCAGCAGCTTGGCCCCCCGGGGACTAGCCAAAAACATTCAGTACTTC,CASSLAPRGLAKNIQYF
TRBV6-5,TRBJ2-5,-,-,TGTGCCAGCAGTTACGCCGGGACCCAGTACTTC,CASSYAGTQYF